The 20 T cell receptor beta chains presented below share a single source sample, sequenced in a study of T cells in localized non-small cell lung cancer. Sequencing was performed with immunoSEQ multiplex PCR; in TCRdb, only in-frame clones are kept and a portion is missing. This sample yields under 40,000 clones, of which 93% are seen a single time; roughly 8.2% belongs to the top ten. The source material was peripheral blood, sampled before any cancer treatment. Receptors originate from a female donor over 55 with stage I lung adenocarcinoma.

This clone appeared a few times. The genes are TRBV19 and TRBJ1-4, with unresolved D. This CDR3 is 15 amino acids long. The V gene lost 0 bases and the J gene lost 6 bases, with 11 bases spanning the gap. Germline-derived CDR1 and CDR2 are LNHDA and SQIVND (reference sequence). The CDR3 reads CASSIERGGDEKLFF. The DNA of the CDR3 is TGTGCCAGTAGTATAGAACGGGGAGGAGATGAAAAACTGTTTTTT.

The rearrangement links TRBV29-1 to TRBJ2-3; D possibly uses TRBD1 or TRBD2 (6 bases each). Per the germline V gene, CDR1 is SQVTM and CDR2 is ANQGSEA. With 4 bases removed from V and 8 bases from J, the gap between germline ends came to 22 bases. The CDR3 is 15 residues long. The CDR3 reads CSVVRGDTEGGTQYF. CDR3 in DNA: TGCAGCGTTGTTCGCGGGGACACGGAAGGTGGTACGCAGTATTTT.

The chain employs TRBV6-6 and TRBJ2-1; D call uncertain. CDR1 and CDR2 (germline): MNHNY, SVGAGI (reference sequence). This CDR3 is 14 amino acids long. V lost 6 bases and J 0 bases, leaving 9 bases between the germline ends. This CDR3 reads CASRSLSSYNEQFF. The CDR3 bases are TGTGCCAGCAGGTCCCTAAGCTCCTACAATGAGCAGTTCTTC.

J is TRBJ1-3 and V is TRBV6-5, with TRBD1 identical over 7 bases. V lost 2 bases and J lost 0; bases outside the gene matches: 1. CDR3 length: 15 amino acids. The germline CDR1 and CDR2 sequences are MNHEY and SVGAGI. The CDR3 nucleotides are TGTGCCAGCAGTTACGACAGGGCCTCTGGAAACACCATATATTTT. It specifies CASSYDRASGNTIYF.

The V call is TRBV11-1, the J call TRBJ2-7; D is uncertain. V was cut by 1 base and J by 2 bases, with 9 bases left in between. The CDR3 loop spans 14 amino acids. Germline lookup yields CDR1 SGHAT and CDR2 FQDESV (reference sequence). CDR3 in DNA: TGTGCCAGCAGCTTAGTTTCCGGGCCCTACGAGCAGTACTTC. Translating it yields CASSLVSGPYEQYF.

This chain connects TRBV6-6 to TRBJ1-2; D unresolved. The ends were cut back, 5 bases at V and 0 bases at J, with 13 bases in the middle. CDR3 size: 15 residues. The germline V gene has CDR1 MNHNY and CDR2 SVGAGI (reference sequence). The CDR3 spells CASSTVPGSNYGYTF. The CDR3 DNA reads as TGTGCCAGCAGTACCGTCCCAGGCTCTAACTATGGCTACACCTTC.

CDR3 sequence: CASRKAYEQYF. Written as DNA, the CDR3 is TGTGCCAGCAGGAAAGCCTACGAGCAGTACTTC. The chain is built from TRBV25-1 and TRBJ2-7; D call uncertain. This CDR3 has 11 amino acids. Trimming cost V 6 bases and J 2 bases, with 5 bases left between them. The germline gives CDR1 MGHDK, CDR2 SYGVNS.

The V and J genes are TRBV9 and TRBJ1-2; no clear D. Trimming took off 6 bases at V and 6 bases at J, with 12 bases between the two ends. The CDR3 loop spans 12 amino acids. Germline V CDR1 and CDR2: SGDLS, YYNGEE. CDR3 coding DNA: TGTGCCAGCAAGGGTGGGAACCATGGCTACACCTTC. It is translated as CASKGGNHGYTF.

The rearrangement uses TRBV5-1 and TRBJ1-5, with D possibly TRBD1 on 5 matching bases. CDR1 and CDR2 from the germline V gene are SGHRS and YFSETQ. The CDR3 sequence is 14 residues long. Trimming pared 0 bases from V and 6 bases from J, leaving 10 bases between. This CDR3 is CASSLEGTSQPQHF. The CDR3 region has the DNA TGCGCCAGCAGCTTGGAGGGGACCAGTCAGCCCCAGCATTTT.

The chain joins TRBV9 to TRBJ2-2; TRBD1 might be the D (5 bases). Per germline, CDR1 SGDLS and CDR2 YYNGEE. V lost 4 bases, J lost 3 bases, and 13 bases lay in between. There are 15 residues in the CDR3. CDR3 in amino acids: CASSSSRVDTGELFF. The CDR3 DNA follows: TGTGCCAGCAGCTCTTCCAGGGTAGACACCGGGGAGCTGTTTTTT.

The chain is built from TRBV28 and TRBJ2-1; no clear D. The V and J ends lost 4 bases and 6 bases respectively, with 4 bases between them. Germline V CDR1 and CDR2: MDHEN, SYDVKM. This CDR3 comprises 11 residues. The CDR3 here is CASSSPNEQFF. The CDR3 DNA reads as TGTGCCAGCAGTTCTCCCAATGAGCAGTTCTTC.

V is TRBV19 and J is TRBJ2-1, with D possibly being TRBD2 (5 bases). There are 12 residues in the CDR3. Trimming left V 6 bases short and J 11 bases short, with 14 bases between. CDR1 is LNHDA and CDR2 is SQIVND in the germline V gene (reference sequence). CDR3 loop: CASRDLLGKQFF. The CDR3 DNA reads as TGTGCCAGTAGAGATTTACTAGGAAAGCAGTTCTTC.

The sample holds a few counts of this clone. The chain carries TRBV11-2 and TRBJ2-7, with 9 bases identical to TRBD1. Germline CDR1 is SGHAT and CDR2 is FQNNGV. V dropped 5 bases and J dropped 7; count of bases not matched to a gene: 6. The CDR3 is 13 amino acids. The CDR3 is CASSATGGGEQYV. The CDR3 bases are TGTGCCAGCAGCGCTACAGGGGGCGGTGAGCAGTACGTC.

This chain links TRBV28 with TRBJ2-1; 8 bases match TRBD2. The V gene's germline CDR1 is MDHEN and CDR2 SYDVKM. The CDR3 contains 14 residues. The V segment lost 5 bases and the J segment 6 bases; nucleotides outside the gene matches: 6. CDR3 nucleotide sequence: TGTGCCAGCAGTCCCCCCCGGGGGGGCAATGAGCAGTTCTTC. Amino acids: CASSPPRGGNEQFF.

This clone appeared once. The chain carries TRBV19 and TRBJ1-1, with no clear D. From germline, CDR1 is LNHDA and CDR2 SQIVND (reference sequence). V lost 3 bases to trimming and J lost 1 base, with 3 bases between them. The CDR3 sequence is 12 residues long. CDR3 DNA sequence: TGTGCCAGTAGTATCCGGAACACTGAAGCTTTCTTT. It translates to CASSIRNTEAFF.

The chain has TRBV6-4 and TRBJ1-1; D gene unclear. The germline V and J ends were trimmed by 4 bases and 4 bases, with 10 bases remaining between them. Germline V CDR1 and CDR2: MRHNA, SNTAGT. There are 13 residues in the CDR3. The CDR3 sequence is CASSVGMTTEAFF. DNA for the CDR3: TGTGCCAGCAGTGTGGGTATGACCACTGAAGCTTTCTTT.

The genes are TRBV5-4 and TRBJ1-2, with 7 nucleotides matching TRBD1. CDR3 length equals 14 residues. The germline V gene encodes CDR1 SGHNT and CDR2 YYREEE (reference sequence). V dropped 4 bases and J dropped 8; count of bases not matched to a gene: 11. DNA for the CDR3: TGTGCCAGCAGCCATATCGACAGGGACGGCGGCTACACCTTC. Its protein is CASSHIDRDGGYTF. The entire variable domain, with the rest obtained from reference TRBV5-4 and TRBJ1-2, is as follows: ETGVTQSPTHLIKTRGQQVTLRCSSQSGHNTVSWYQQALGQGPQFIFQYYREEENGRGNFPPRFSGLQFPNYSSELNVNALELDDSALYLCASSHIDRDGGYTFGSGTRLTVV.

The chain links TRBV7-9 to TRBJ1-4; TRBD1 might be the D (6 bases). V lost 3 bases and J lost 6, with 17 bases in between. Germline CDR1 reads SEHNR; CDR2 reads FQNEAQ (reference sequence). The CDR3 runs 16 residues. The CDR3 here is CASSFGRSRGDEKLFF. CDR3 sequence (DNA): TGTGCCAGCAGCTTTGGGCGCTCCAGGGGCGATGAAAAACTGTTTTTT. The full variable domain, with the rest looked up from reference TRBV7-9 and TRBJ1-4, is DTGVSQNPRHKITKRGQNVTFRCDPISEHNRLYWYRQTLGQGPEFLTYFQNEAQLEKSRLLSDRFSAERPKGSFSTLEIQRTEQGDSAMYLCASSFGRSRGDEKLFFGSGTQLSVL.

The rearrangement uses TRBV5-1 and TRBJ2-4; D call uncertain. CDR3 length: 18 residues. Per germline, CDR1 SGHRS and CDR2 YFSETQ. V was pared by 0 bases and J by 0 bases, with 16 bases between. The CDR3 DNA reads as TGCGCCAGCAGCTTGGCCGACACGTGGCCCCCAGCCAAAAACATTCAGTACTTC. Translated, it gives CASSLADTWPPAKNIQYF.

This chain uses TRBV28 with TRBJ2-5; 8 bases are a match to TRBD2. The CDR3 covers 13 residues. The trim removed 7 bases at V and 1 base at J, leaving 2 bases unmatched. CDR1 and CDR2 from the germline V gene are MDHEN and SYDVKM. CDR3 sequence reads: CASKRGGQETQYF. The CDR3 DNA is TGTGCCAGCAAACGGGGGGGCCAAGAGACCCAGTACTTC.